Presented here are 9 T cell receptor beta chains from one specimen sequenced in a study of T cells after posttransplantation cyclophosphamide. Control samples came 1 year after myeloablative marrow transplants with methotrexate plus calcineurin inhibitor. TCRdb's copy holds only in-frame clones and misses some; the assay was immunoSEQ multiplex PCR. This sample carries approximately 16,000 clones, around 86% of them seen once, and the ten largest clones take 3.5%. This specimen consisted of PBMCs, obtained after an allogeneic stem cell transplant with a calcineurin inhibitor and methotrexate. The receptors were sampled from a male patient in his forties or fifties who received an allogeneic stem cell transplant from an unrelated donor, was CMV-positive, and had chronic GVHD only. Some T cells may be graft donor cells.

The chain is built from TRBV5-6 and TRBJ2-5; weak D call: TRBD1 (5 bases). This CDR3 is built from 15 residues. Trimming left V 4 bases short and J 4 bases short, with 17 bases between. CDR1 and CDR2 from the germline V gene are SGHDT and YYEEEE. This chain's CDR3 is CASSPQGYTGETQYF. In nucleotides, the CDR3 is TGTGCCAGCAGCCCGCAGGGCTACACGGGAGAGACCCAGTACTTC.

J is TRBJ2-5 and V is TRBV10-3; 10 bases are shared with TRBD1. The length of the CDR3 is 15 residues. The V gene's germline CDR1 is ENHRY and CDR2 SYGVKD. Trimming took 4 bases from V and 2 from J; bases not matched to a gene: 4. The CDR3 coding sequence is TGTGCCATCAGTGGTGGGGACAGGGGTCAAGAGACCCAGTACTTC. It specifies CAISGGDRGQETQYF.

This chain links TRBV10-2 with TRBJ1-5, with no clear D. The CDR3 has 13 amino acids. Trimming took 0 bases from V and 3 from J, leaving 3 bases between them. The germline gives CDR1 WSHSY, CDR2 SAAADI. CDR3 protein: CASSESHNQPQHF. In nucleotides, the CDR3 is TGCGCCAGCAGTGAGTCCCACAATCAGCCCCAGCATTTT.

The chain carries TRBV7-9 and TRBJ2-5; D might be TRBD1 (5 bases). The end of the DNA fits TRBJ2-7 better, so the J call may be wrong. Germline V gene data show CDR1 as SEHNR and CDR2 as FQNEAQ (reference sequence). The CDR3 has 16 residues. CDR3 bases: TGTGCCAGCAGCCGGGTCCGTGGGGCCCTCTCCTACGAGCAGTACTTC. Encoded protein: CASSRVRGALSYEQYF.

The rearrangement uses TRBV9 and TRBJ2-1; 9 bases map to TRBD2. Germline V CDR1 and CDR2: SGDLS, YYNGEE. V lost 4 bases, J lost 4 bases, and 6 bases stayed unmatched. The CDR3 sequence is 15 residues long. The CDR3 coding sequence is TGTGCCAGCAGCCCCCGGCTAGCGGGGTACAATGAGCAGTTCTTC. Amino acids: CASSPRLAGYNEQFF.

The genes are TRBV6-1 and TRBJ2-2; TRBD2 might be the D (6 bases). Germline CDR1 and CDR2: MNHNS and SASEGT. Trimming removed 6 bases from V and 6 bases from J, with 11 bases in between. The CDR3 runs to 13 residues. CDR3 protein: CASSIGTAGELFF. CDR3 DNA sequence: TGTGCCAGCAGCATTGGGACTGCCGGGGAGCTGTTTTTT.

The chain is built from TRBV27 and TRBJ2-1; D may be TRBD2 (6 bases). Trimming cost V 2 bases and J 3 bases, with 11 bases left between them. Germline assignment: CDR1 MNHEY and CDR2 SMNVEV (reference sequence). This CDR3 spans 15 amino acids. The CDR3 loop reads CASSLATGLYNEQFF. CDR3 sequence (DNA): TGTGCCAGCAGTTTAGCTACGGGACTCTACAATGAGCAGTTCTTC.

The chain couples TRBV6-5 to TRBJ2-5, with D maybe TRBD1 (5 bases). CDR1 and CDR2 (germline): MNHEY, SVGAGI. The ends were cut back, 4 bases at V and 1 base at J, with 7 bases in the middle. This CDR3 contains 13 residues. Here the CDR3 reads CASSLGLQETQYF. As DNA, the CDR3 is TGTGCCAGCAGTTTGGGGCTCCAAGAGACCCAGTACTTC.

V and J are TRBV7-9 and TRBJ2-3, with unresolved D. CDR1 and CDR2 from the germline V gene are SEHNR and FQNEAQ (reference sequence). The CDR3 sequence is 12 residues long. V was cut by 2 bases and J by 5 bases, with 5 bases left in between. Written as DNA, the CDR3 is TGTGCCAGCAGCTTATCGGGAGATACGCAGTATTTT. This encodes CASSLSGDTQYF. The variable domain in full, with the rest retrieved from reference TRBV7-9 and TRBJ2-3, is DTGVSQNPRHKITKRGQNVTFRCDPISEHNRLYWYRQTLGQGPEFLTYFQNEAQLEKSRLLSDRFSAERPKGSFSTLEIQRTEQGDSAMYLCASSLSGDTQYFGPGTRLTVL.